These T cell receptor beta chains were read from a single sample in a study of cytomegalovirus exposure and HLA in healthy donors. Sequencing used immunoSEQ multiplex PCR; TCRdb keeps in-frame clones, though not all of them. This repertoire includes about 130,000 clones. Sequenced sample: PBMCs. The source of these receptors is a man aged 25 to 40 in good health and CMV-seronegative. CDR3s include the opening cysteine and the closing phenylalanine or tryptophan. D genes are given only for firm matches.

J gene,D gene,V gene,CDR3 protein,CDR3 DNA
TRBJ2-1,TRBD2,TRBV27,CASSFLRGSGRNEQFF,TGTGCCAGCAGTTTTCTGCGGGGTAGCGGGAGGAATGAGCAGTTCTTC
TRBJ2-1,NA,TRBV4-1,CASSQDLGGGYNEQFF,TGCGCCAGCAGCCAAGATCTGGGGGGTGGCTACAATGAGCAGTTCTTC
TRBJ2-1,TRBD2,TRBV28,CASSLGLAGISNNEQFF,TGTGCCAGCAGTTTAGGGTTAGCGGGAATAAGCAACAATGAGCAGTTCTTC
TRBJ2-1,TRBD2,TRBV7-9,CASSANIAGGPNNEQFF,TGTGCCAGCAGCGCGAACATAGCGGGAGGGCCTAACAATGAGCAGTTCTTC
TRBJ1-6,NA,TRBV10-1,CASSELRIGSPLHF,TGCGCCAGCAGTGAGCTGCGGATTGGGTCACCCCTCCACTTT
TRBJ2-6,NA,TRBV19,CASSSLSVWANVLTF,TGTGCCAGTAGTTCGCTGTCAGTCTGGGCCAACGTCCTGACTTTC
TRBJ2-3,NA,TRBV15,CATSTTRTDTQYF,TGTGCCACCAGCACAACACGCACAGATACGCAGTATTTT
TRBJ2-7,NA,TRBV6-1,CASPAEGTYEQYF,TGTGCCAGCCCAGCGGAAGGAACCTACGAGCAGTACTTC
TRBJ2-6,NA,TRBV6-5,CASSLSSAGANVLTF,TGTGCCAGCAGCCTCTCGTCGGCTGGGGCCAACGTCCTGACTTTC
TRBJ2-5,TRBD2,TRBV4-3,CASSQRRSGGPQETQYF,TGCGCCAGCAGCCAAAGGAGATCGGGAGGGCCCCAAGAGACCCAGTACTTC
TRBJ1-4,TRBD1,TRBV25-1,CASSGGQGLEKLFF,TGTGCCAGCAGCGGAGGACAGGGGCTTGAAAAACTGTTTTTT
TRBJ1-5,NA,TRBV6-1,CASSPRGGNQPQHF,TGTGCCAGCAGTCCAAGGGGGGGGAATCAGCCCCAGCATTTT
TRBJ2-3,TRBD2,TRBV27,CASSPGRATDTQYF,TGTGCCAGCAGTCCCGGGAGGGCCACAGATACGCAGTATTTT
TRBJ1-1,TRBD1,TRBV28,CASRPGTGFHTEAFF,TGTGCCAGCAGACCCGGGACAGGGTTCCACACTGAAGCTTTCTTT
TRBJ2-2,TRBD1,TRBV10-3,CATDRELNTGELFF,TGTGCCACCGACAGGGAGCTGAACACCGGGGAGCTGTTTTTT
TRBJ2-3,NA,TRBV29-1,CSVFPRYRTDTQYF,TGCAGCGTTTTCCCGCGGTATCGCACAGATACGCAGTATTTT
TRBJ2-3,TRBD2,TRBV7-2,CASSLERELTDTQYF,TGTGCCAGCAGCTTAGAGCGGGAGTTGACAGATACGCAGTATTTT
TRBJ2-7,NA,TRBV30,CAWSPKSYEQYF,TGTGCCTGGAGTCCGAAATCCTACGAGCAGTACTTC
TRBJ2-7,NA,TRBV18,CASSPTEAYEQYF,TGTGCCAGCTCACCGACCGAGGCCTACGAGCAGTACTTC
TRBJ1-1,NA,TRBV5-5,CASSLSSGNTEAFF,TGTGCCAGCAGCTTAAGTTCGGGGAACACTGAAGCTTTCTTT
TRBJ1-3,NA,TRBV28,CASRTGGNTIYF,TGTGCCAGCAGAACGGGGGGAAACACCATATATTTT
TRBJ1-3,NA,TRBV27,CASSFRTAGNTIYF,TGTGCCAGCAGTTTCAGGACAGCCGGAAACACCATATATTTT
TRBJ1-4,TRBD1,TRBV2,CASSEDRGREKLFF,TGTGCCAGCAGTGAAGACAGGGGGAGAGAAAAACTGTTTTTT
TRBJ2-1,NA,TRBV7-9,CASSLQAFGEQFF,TGTGCCAGCAGCTTACAAGCTTTCGGTGAGCAGTTCTTC
TRBJ1-1,NA,TRBV19,CAGSTSPKRGTEAFF,TGTGCCGGTAGTACTTCTCCTAAGCGAGGGACTGAAGCTTTCTTT
TRBJ2-1,NA,TRBV9,CASSRREGGQFF,TGTGCCAGCAGCCGAAGGGAGGGGGGGCAGTTCTTC
TRBJ1-6,TRBD1,TRBV28,CASSPGTGRSPLHF,TGTGCCAGCAGTCCCGGGACAGGTCGATCACCCCTCCACTTT
TRBJ2-2,TRBD2,TRBV4-2,CASSQFGLAETGELFF,TGTGCCAGCAGCCAGTTCGGACTAGCGGAAACCGGGGAGCTGTTTTTT
TRBJ2-7,TRBD2,TRBV7-2,CASSLSGRVVAEQYF,TGTGCCAGCAGCTTGAGTGGGAGGGTAGTCGCCGAGCAGTACTTC
TRBJ1-5,NA,TRBV27,CASSLSRANQPQHF,TGTGCCAGCAGTTTAAGCAGGGCTAATCAGCCCCAGCATTTT
TRBJ2-7,TRBD2,TRBV9,CASSVGGLAPYEQYF,TGTGCCAGCAGCGTAGGTGGACTAGCTCCCTACGAGCAGTACTTC
TRBJ1-5,NA,TRBV12-5,CASGLVRYGNQPQHF,TGTGCTAGTGGTTTGGTACGGTATGGCAATCAGCCCCAGCATTTT
TRBJ2-5,NA,TRBV19,CASSIVGQQETQYF,TGTGCCAGTAGTATAGTGGGCCAGCAAGAGACCCAGTACTTC
TRBJ2-7,NA,TRBV4-1,CASSHGLTYEQYF,TGCGCCAGTAGCCATGGACTTACATACGAGCAGTACTTC
TRBJ2-2,NA,TRBV28,CASSSQNTGELFF,TGTGCCAGCAGTTCACAGAACACCGGGGAGCTGTTTTTT
TRBJ2-7,TRBD2,TRBV7-9,CASSLAGTTEEQYF,TGTGCCAGCAGCTTAGCGGGGACTACTGAGGAGCAGTACTTC
TRBJ2-1,NA,TRBV7-9,CASIEGVDEQFF,TGTGCCAGCATTGAAGGGGTGGATGAGCAGTTCTTC
TRBJ2-3,TRBD1,TRBV27,CASRPIRDRGLQDTQYF,TGTGCCAGCAGACCTATCCGGGACAGGGGGCTTCAAGATACGCAGTATTTT
TRBJ1-4,NA,TRBV13,CASSSATEGEKLFF,TGTGCCAGCAGCTCGGCGACAGAAGGGGAAAAACTGTTTTTT
TRBJ2-1,TRBD2,TRBV29-1,CGGAGGYNEQFF,TGCGGCGGGGCGGGGGGTTACAATGAGCAGTTCTTC
TRBJ2-1,TRBD2,TRBV2,CASNRLAVFNEQFF,TGTGCCAGCAACAGACTAGCGGTTTTCAATGAGCAGTTCTTC
TRBJ2-1,TRBD1,TRBV5-1,CASSMYRGPKGEQFF,TGCGCCAGCAGCATGTACAGGGGGCCAAAAGGTGAGCAGTTCTTC
TRBJ1-6,NA,TRBV10-3,CAISEGVLRRADSPLHF,TGTGCCATCAGTGAGGGGGTATTACGCAGGGCGGATTCACCCCTCCACTTT
TRBJ2-1,NA,TRBV28,CASSWMAGKYNEQFF,TGTGCCAGCAGCTGGATGGCGGGAAAGTACAATGAGCAGTTCTTC
TRBJ2-7,TRBD1,TRBV28,CASIRDRTYSEQYF,TGTGCCAGCATTCGGGACAGGACCTACTCCGAGCAGTACTTC
TRBJ1-5,TRBD1,TRBV27,CASSLGTGGNQPQHF,TGTGCCAGCAGTTTGGGGACAGGGGGCAATCAGCCCCAGCATTTT
TRBJ2-1,TRBD2,TRBV6-6,CASTLAGGYNEQFF,TGTGCCAGCACGTTGGCGGGAGGGTACAATGAGCAGTTCTTC
TRBJ2-5,NA,TRBV5-1,CASSLVPGREEETQYF,TGCGCCAGCAGCTTGGTTCCGGGAAGGGAAGAAGAGACCCAGTACTTC
TRBJ1-1,NA,TRBV5-8,CASSFGPNTEAFF,TGTGCCAGCAGCTTTGGGCCGAACACTGAAGCTTTCTTT
TRBJ2-7,NA,TRBV7-3,CASSPGIQDYEQYF,TGTGCCAGCAGCCCCGGGATTCAGGACTACGAGCAGTACTTC
TRBJ2-1,TRBD1,TRBV9,CASSVGGTGGGNEQFF,TGTGCCAGCAGCGTAGGGGGGACAGGAGGGGGCAATGAGCAGTTCTTC
TRBJ2-7,TRBD2,TRBV4-2,CASSQELAGTYEQYF,TGTGCCAGCAGCCAAGAACTAGCGGGCACCTACGAGCAGTACTTC
TRBJ2-1,TRBD2,TRBV29-1,CSVEEASGTVDEQFF,TGCAGCGTTGAAGAGGCTAGCGGGACGGTAGATGAGCAGTTCTTC
TRBJ1-2,NA,TRBV4-2,CASSRELGGDRLGYTF,TGTGCCAGCAGCAGAGAGTTAGGGGGGGATCGTCTTGGCTACACCTTC
TRBJ1-1,NA,TRBV14,CASSPYYMNTEAFF,TGTGCCAGCAGCCCCTACTATATGAACACTGAAGCTTTCTTT